This T cell receptor beta chain was sequenced in a study of blood T cell repertoires in COVID-19. Study at large: Donors in the United States, Italy and Spain gave samples during acute or convalescent COVID-19.

This CDR3 is built from 16 residues. The germline V gene has CDR1 ENHRY and CDR2 SYGVKD. The J segment lost 6 bases and the V segment lost 6 bases, leaving 15 bases of the junction unmatched. Method: immunoSEQ multiplex PCR; TCRdb's copy keeps in-frame clones and lacks some. This sample has about 160,000 clones, with roughly 93% found just once. This receptor was identified in a woman aged 45-60 years with acute or convalescent COVID-19. The sequenced sample was peripheral blood. The chain carries TRBV10-3 and TRBJ2-3, with 7 nucleotides matching TRBD1. The CDR3 DNA sequence: TGTGCCATCAGCCGAAGACAGGGCATGTTGAAGGATACGCAGTATTTT. It codes for CAISRRQGMLKDTQYF.